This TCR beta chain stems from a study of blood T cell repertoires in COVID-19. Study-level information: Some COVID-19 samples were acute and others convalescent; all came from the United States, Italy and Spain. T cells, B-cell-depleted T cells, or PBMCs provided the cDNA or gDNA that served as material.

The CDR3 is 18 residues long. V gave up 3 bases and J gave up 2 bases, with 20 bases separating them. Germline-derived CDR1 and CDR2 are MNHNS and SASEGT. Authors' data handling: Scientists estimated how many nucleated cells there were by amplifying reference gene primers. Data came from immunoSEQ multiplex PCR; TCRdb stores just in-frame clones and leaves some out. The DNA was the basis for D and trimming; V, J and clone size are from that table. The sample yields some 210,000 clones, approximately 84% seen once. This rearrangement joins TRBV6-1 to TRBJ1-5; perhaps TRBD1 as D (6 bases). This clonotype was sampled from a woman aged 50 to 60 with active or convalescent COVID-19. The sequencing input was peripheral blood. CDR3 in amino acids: CASSDARGQTPRNQPQHF. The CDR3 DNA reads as TGTGCCAGCAGTGATGCGAGGGGACAAACCCCCCGCAATCAGCCCCAGCATTTT.